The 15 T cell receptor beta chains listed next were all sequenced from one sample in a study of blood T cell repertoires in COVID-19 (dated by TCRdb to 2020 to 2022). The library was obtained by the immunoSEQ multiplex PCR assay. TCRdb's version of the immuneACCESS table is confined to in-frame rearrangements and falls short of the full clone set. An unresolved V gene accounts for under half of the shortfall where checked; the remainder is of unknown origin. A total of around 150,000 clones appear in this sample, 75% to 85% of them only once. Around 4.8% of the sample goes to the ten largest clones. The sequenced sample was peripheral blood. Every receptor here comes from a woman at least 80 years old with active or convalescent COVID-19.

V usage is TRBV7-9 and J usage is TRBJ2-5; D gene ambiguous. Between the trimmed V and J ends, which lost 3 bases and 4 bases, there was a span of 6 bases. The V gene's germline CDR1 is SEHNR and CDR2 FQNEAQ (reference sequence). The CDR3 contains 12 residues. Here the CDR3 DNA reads TGTGCCAGCAGCTTCCTAGGAGAGACCCAGTACTTC. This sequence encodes CASSFLGETQYF.

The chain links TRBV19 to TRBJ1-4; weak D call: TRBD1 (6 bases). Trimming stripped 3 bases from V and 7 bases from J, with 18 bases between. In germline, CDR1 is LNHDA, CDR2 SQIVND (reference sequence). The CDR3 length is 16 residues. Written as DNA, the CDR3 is TGTGCCAGTAGTATTAGCGGGGGCGGCCGAGTTGAAAAACTGTTTTTT. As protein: CASSISGGGRVEKLFF.

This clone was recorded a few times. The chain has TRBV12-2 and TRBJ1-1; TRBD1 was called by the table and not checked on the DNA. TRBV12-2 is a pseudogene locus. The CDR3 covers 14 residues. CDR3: CASRLVTGVTEAFF. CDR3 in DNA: TGTGCAAGTCGCCTTGTCACAGGGGTCACTGAAGCTTTCTTT.

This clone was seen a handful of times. This CDR3 reads CASSTTPGRGYNEKLFF. In DNA form, the CDR3 reads TGTGCCAGTAGTACCACGCCAGGCCGGGGATATAATGAAAAACTGTTTTTT. The V call is TRBV19, the J call TRBJ1-4, with unresolved D. Germline assignment: CDR1 LNHDA and CDR2 SQIVND (reference sequence). The CDR3 has 17 amino acids. The ends were cut back, 4 bases at V and 4 bases at J, with 19 bases in the middle.

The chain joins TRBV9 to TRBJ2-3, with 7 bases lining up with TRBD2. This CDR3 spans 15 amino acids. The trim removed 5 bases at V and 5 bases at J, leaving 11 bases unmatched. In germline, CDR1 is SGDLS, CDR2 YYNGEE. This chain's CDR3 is CASSPGGRVGDTQYF. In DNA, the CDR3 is TGTGCCAGCAGTCCGGGAGGTCGAGTCGGAGATACGCAGTATTTT.

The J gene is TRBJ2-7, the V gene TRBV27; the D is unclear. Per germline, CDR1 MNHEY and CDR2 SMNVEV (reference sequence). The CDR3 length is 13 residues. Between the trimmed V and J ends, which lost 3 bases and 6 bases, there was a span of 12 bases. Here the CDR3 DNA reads TGTGCCAGCAGTTTTCAGGCTTTTGGCGAGCAGTACTTC. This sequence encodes CASSFQAFGEQYF.

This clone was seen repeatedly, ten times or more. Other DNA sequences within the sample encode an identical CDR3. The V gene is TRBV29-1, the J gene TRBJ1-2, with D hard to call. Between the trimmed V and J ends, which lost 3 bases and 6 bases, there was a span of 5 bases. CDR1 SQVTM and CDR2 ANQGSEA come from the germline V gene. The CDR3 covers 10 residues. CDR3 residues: CSVDGDGYTF. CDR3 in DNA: TGCAGCGTTGACGGTGATGGCTACACCTTC.

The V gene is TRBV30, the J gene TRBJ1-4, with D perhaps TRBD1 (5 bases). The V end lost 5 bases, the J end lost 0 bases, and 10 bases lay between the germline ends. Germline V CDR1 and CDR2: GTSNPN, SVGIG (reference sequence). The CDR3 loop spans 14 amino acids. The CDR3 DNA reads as TGTGCCTGGTCGGAGGGGACAACTAATGAAAAACTGTTTTTT. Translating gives CAWSEGTTNEKLFF.

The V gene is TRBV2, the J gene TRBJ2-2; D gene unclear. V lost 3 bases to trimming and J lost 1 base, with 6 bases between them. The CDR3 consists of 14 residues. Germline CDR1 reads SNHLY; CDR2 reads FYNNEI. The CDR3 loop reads CASSETGNTGELFF. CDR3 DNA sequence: TGTGCCAGCAGTGAGACTGGGAACACCGGGGAGCTGTTTTTT.

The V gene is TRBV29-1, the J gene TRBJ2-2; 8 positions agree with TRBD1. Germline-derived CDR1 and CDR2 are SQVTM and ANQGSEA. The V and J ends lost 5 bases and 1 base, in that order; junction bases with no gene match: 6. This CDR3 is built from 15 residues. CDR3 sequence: CSVRRDRGNTGELFF. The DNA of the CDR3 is TGCAGCGTTCGACGTGACAGGGGGAACACCGGGGAGCTGTTTTTT.

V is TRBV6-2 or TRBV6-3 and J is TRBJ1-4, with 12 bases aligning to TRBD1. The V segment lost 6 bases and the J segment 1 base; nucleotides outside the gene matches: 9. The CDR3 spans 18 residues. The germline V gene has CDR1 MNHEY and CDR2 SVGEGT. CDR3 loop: CASSPAGTGGVTNEKLFF. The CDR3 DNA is TGTGCCAGCAGCCCAGCCGGGACAGGGGGCGTAACTAATGAAAAACTGTTTTTT.

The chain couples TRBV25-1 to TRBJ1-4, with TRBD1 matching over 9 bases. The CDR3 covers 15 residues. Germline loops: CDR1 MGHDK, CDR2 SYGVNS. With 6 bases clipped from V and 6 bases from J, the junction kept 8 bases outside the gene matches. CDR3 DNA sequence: TGTGCCAGCAGGAAAACGACAGGGGGGGATGAAAAACTGTTTTTT. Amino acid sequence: CASRKTTGGDEKLFF. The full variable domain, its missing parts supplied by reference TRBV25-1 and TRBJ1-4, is EADIYQTPRYLVIGTGKKITLECSQTMGHDKMYWYQQDPGMELHLIHYSYGVNSTEKGDLSSESTVSRIRTEHFPLTLESARPSHTSQYLCASRKTTGGDEKLFFGSGTQLSVL.

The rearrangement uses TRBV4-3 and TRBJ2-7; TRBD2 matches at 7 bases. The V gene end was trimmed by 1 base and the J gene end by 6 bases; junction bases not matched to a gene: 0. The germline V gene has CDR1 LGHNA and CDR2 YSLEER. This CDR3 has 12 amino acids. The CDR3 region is CASSQGGGEQYF. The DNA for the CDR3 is TGCGCCAGCAGCCAAGGGGGGGGCGAGCAGTACTTC.

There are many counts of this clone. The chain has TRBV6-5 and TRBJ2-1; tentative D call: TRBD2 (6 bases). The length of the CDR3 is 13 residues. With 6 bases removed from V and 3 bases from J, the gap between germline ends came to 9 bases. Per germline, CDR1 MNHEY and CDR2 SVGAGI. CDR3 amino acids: CASSRDFYNEQFF. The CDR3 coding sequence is TGTGCCAGCAGCCGGGACTTCTACAATGAGCAGTTCTTC.

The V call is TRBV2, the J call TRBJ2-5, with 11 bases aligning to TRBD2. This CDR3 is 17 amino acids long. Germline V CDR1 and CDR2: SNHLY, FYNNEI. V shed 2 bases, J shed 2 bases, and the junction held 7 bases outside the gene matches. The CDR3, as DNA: TGTGCCAGCAGTGAATCCTATAGCGGGGGGGGACAAGAGACCCAGTACTTC. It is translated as CASSESYSGGGQETQYF.